Presented here are 24 T cell receptor beta chains from one specimen sequenced in a study of cytomegalovirus exposure and HLA in healthy donors. Researchers ran the PCR with 60 Vbeta and 13 Jbeta primers. The repertoire was sequenced with immunoSEQ multiplex PCR; TCRdb's copy has only in-frame clones and lacks some. The data show 110,000 or so clones, approximately 80% seen once. The sequenced material came from PBMCs. Receptors originate from a man aged 35 to 55 in good health and CMV-seropositive.

The DNA for the CDR3 is TGCGCCAGCAGCTTGTCCGGGGGTTTCTGGAACTACGAGCAGTACTTC. The encoded protein is CASSLSGGFWNYEQYF. J is TRBJ2-7 and V is TRBV5-1; a weak D match, TRBD2 (6 bases). The CDR3 sequence is 16 residues long. V was cut by 1 base and J by 3 bases, with 17 bases left in between. Germline V lookup: CDR1 SGHRS, CDR2 YFSETQ.

The chain links TRBV5-6 to TRBJ2-7; 7 nucleotides line up with TRBD1. The trim removed 2 bases at V and 3 bases at J, leaving 2 bases unmatched. This CDR3 has 13 amino acids. Per the germline V gene, CDR1 is SGHDT and CDR2 is YYEEEE. DNA of the CDR3: TGTGCCAGCAGCTTTCGACAGGGCTACGAGCAGTACTTC. Translation gives CASSFRQGYEQYF.

The rearrangement joins TRBV19 to TRBJ2-1, with 12 positions matching TRBD2. CDR3 length equals 17 residues. Unmatched junction bases numbered 10, after V lost 3 bases and J lost 7 bases. Germline lookup yields CDR1 LNHDA and CDR2 SQIVND (reference sequence). The CDR3 protein is CASSIRLAGEFVNEQFF. In DNA form, the CDR3 reads TGTGCCAGTAGTATCCGACTAGCGGGGGAGTTCGTGAATGAGCAGTTCTTC.

This chain uses TRBV7-2 with TRBJ1-6, with D possibly TRBD1 on 5 matching bases. Trimming left V 4 bases short and J 7 bases short, with 14 bases between. From germline, CDR1 is SGHTA and CDR2 FQGNSA. This CDR3 spans 15 amino acids. CDR3 sequence reads: CASSSDGGENSPLHF. DNA for the CDR3: TGTGCCAGCAGCTCGGACGGAGGGGAGAATTCACCCCTCCACTTT. The complete variable domain, with remaining parts taken from reference TRBV7-2 and TRBJ1-6, reads GAGVSQSPSNKVTEKGKDVELRCDPISGHTALYWYRQSLGQGLEFLIYFQGNSAPDKSGLPSDRFSAERTGGSVSTLTIQRTQQEDSAVYLCASSSDGGENSPLHFGNGTRLTVT.

The chain is built from TRBV28 and TRBJ2-7, with TRBD2 identical over 8 bases. The junction had 8 bases not matched to a gene; V was cut back by 2 bases and J by 2 bases. CDR3 length: 16 residues. The germline V gene has CDR1 MDHEN and CDR2 SYDVKM. For the CDR3, the DNA is TGTGCCAGCAGTTTAGCATCTAGCGGGCTCGCCTACGAGCAGTACTTC. This encodes CASSLASSGLAYEQYF.

The chain is built from TRBV18 and TRBJ2-2; possible D gene TRBD1, 6 bases. This CDR3 has 14 residues. V was clipped by 8 bases and J by 0 bases, with 10 bases between them. In germline, CDR1 is KGHSH, CDR2 LQKENI. The CDR3 reads CASARDTNTGELFF. The CDR3 DNA sequence: TGTGCCAGCGCCCGGGACACGAACACCGGGGAGCTGTTTTTT.

The chain joins TRBV2 to TRBJ1-5; TRBD1 agrees at 7 bases. Germline lookup yields CDR1 SNHLY and CDR2 FYNNEI. The trim removed 0 bases at V and 0 bases at J, leaving 2 bases unmatched. CDR3 length equals 16 residues. In DNA, the CDR3 is TGTGCCAGCAGTGAAGCACAGGGGCCTAGCAATCAGCCCCAGCATTTT. Its protein product is CASSEAQGPSNQPQHF.

V gene TRBV28 combines with J gene TRBJ1-1, with no clear D. Germline CDR1 MDHEN, CDR2 SYDVKM. This CDR3 has 13 residues. Trimming pared 6 bases from V and 5 bases from J, leaving 13 bases between. The CDR3 loop is CASSLTLQTEAFF. The CDR3 coding sequence is TGTGCCAGCAGCCTGACATTACAAACTGAAGCTTTCTTT.

This rearrangement joins TRBV6-1 to TRBJ1-5; possibly TRBD1 for D (5 bases). CDR3 length equals 11 residues. Trimming shortened V by 8 bases and J by 4 bases, and 6 bases separated the two germline ends. Germline values: CDR1 MNHNS, CDR2 SASEGT. The CDR3 loop reads CASGGNQPQHF. The CDR3 coding sequence is TGTGCCAGCGGGGGGAATCAGCCCCAGCATTTT.

The CDR3 protein is CASSRRTSDSTDTQYF. DNA for the CDR3: TGTGCCAGCAGTCGACGCACTAGCGATAGCACAGATACGCAGTATTTT. The rearrangement uses TRBV27 and TRBJ2-3; 7 bases map to TRBD2. Germline-derived CDR1 and CDR2 are MNHEY and SMNVEV (reference sequence). The CDR3 spans 16 residues. Trimming took 5 bases from V and 0 from J; bases not matched to a gene: 8.

The chain employs TRBV7-9 and TRBJ1-4; the D gene is possibly TRBD1 (5 bases). V was clipped by 1 base and J by 0 bases, with 12 bases between them. The CDR3 consists of 17 residues. Germline V gives CDR1 SEHNR, CDR2 FQNEAQ (reference sequence). The CDR3 loop is CASSLGQSGSTNEKLFF. CDR3 DNA: TGTGCCAGCAGCTTAGGACAGTCAGGGTCAACTAATGAAAAACTGTTTTTT.

This clone was seen more than once but under ten times. The chain uses TRBV5-4 and TRBJ2-1, with TRBD1 identical over 8 bases. CDR3 length equals 16 residues. V lost 0 bases, J lost 8 bases, and 10 bases stayed unmatched. Per the germline V gene, CDR1 is SGHNT and CDR2 is YYREEE (reference sequence). The DNA for the CDR3 is TGTGCCAGCAGCTTGGGCGGGACAGGATTATTCGATGAGCAGTTCTTC. Its translation is CASSLGGTGLFDEQFF.

The chain links TRBV9 to TRBJ1-2; D gene ambiguous. V dropped 3 bases and J dropped 5 bases, with 11 bases sitting between them. This CDR3 has 13 residues. The germline CDR1 and CDR2 sequences are SGDLS and YYNGEE. CDR3 nucleotide sequence: TGTGCCAGCAGCGCTAGCCACTCTTATGGCTACACCTTC. Its translation is CASSASHSYGYTF.

V and J are TRBV4-1 and TRBJ1-2; no clear D. Trimming pared 4 bases from V and 8 bases from J, leaving 11 bases between. The CDR3 spans 12 residues. Germline V gene lookup returns CDR1 MGHRA and CDR2 YSYEKL. CDR3 sequence (DNA): TGCGCCAGCAGCCCCCATGGGCAGGGCTACACCTTC. This codes for CASSPHGQGYTF.

The chain uses TRBV29-1 and TRBJ1-1; 7 bases are a match to TRBD1. The CDR3 runs to 13 residues. Losses at the gene ends were 4 bases for V and 6 bases for J; bases not matched to a gene: 8. The V gene's germline CDR1 is SQVTM and CDR2 ANQGSEA. DNA for the CDR3: TGCAGCGTTGCGACAGGGACGTCCGCTGAAGCTTTCTTT. Protein: CSVATGTSAEAFF.

The chain has TRBV10-3 and TRBJ1-2, with 9 bases matching TRBD1. Per the germline V gene, CDR1 is ENHRY and CDR2 is SYGVKD. The CDR3 consists of 13 residues. V dropped 10 bases and J dropped 8; count of bases not matched to a gene: 11. The CDR3 sequence: CASSAVQGAGYTF. In DNA, the CDR3 is TGTGCCAGCAGCGCAGTACAGGGGGCCGGCTACACCTTC.

The chain combines TRBV10-3 with TRBJ2-3; D not certain. The CDR3 is 16 amino acids. V was clipped by 2 bases and J by 0 bases, with 12 bases between them. Germline V lookup: CDR1 ENHRY, CDR2 SYGVKD. CDR3 loop: CAISEGEASSTDTQYF. The CDR3 DNA sequence: TGTGCCATCAGTGAGGGCGAGGCGTCTAGCACAGATACGCAGTATTTT.

The sample holds a few counts of this clone. V usage is TRBV23-1 and J usage is TRBJ2-1; 7 bases line up with TRBD1. TRBV23-1 is classed as an ORF, of uncertain function. The CDR3 runs to 20 residues. J was trimmed by 4 bases and V by 0 bases; bases with no gene match: 18. The CDR3 is CASSQSLSYPRGRLYNEQFF. The CDR3 DNA reads TGCGCCAGCAGTCAATCCCTTAGCTACCCGAGGGGGCGCCTTTACAATGAGCAGTTCTTC.

The chain combines TRBV4-2 with TRBJ1-1; 11 nucleotides align to TRBD1. The V gene end was trimmed by 0 bases and the J gene end by 4 bases; junction bases not matched to a gene: 4. This CDR3 has 16 residues. CDR1 LGHNA and CDR2 YNFKEQ come from the germline V gene. Here the CDR3 reads CASSQDPGTGGTEAFF. The CDR3 DNA reads TGTGCCAGCAGCCAAGATCCCGGGACAGGGGGCACTGAAGCTTTCTTT.

V gene TRBV5-5 combines with J gene TRBJ1-5, with no clear D. Germline values: CDR1 SGHKS, CDR2 YYEKEE (reference sequence). This CDR3 is 15 amino acids long. V was trimmed by 0 bases and J by 0 bases, leaving 7 bases between them. The CDR3 DNA reads as TGTGCCAGCAGCTTGGGACTTTATAGCAATCAGCCCCAGCATTTT. As protein: CASSLGLYSNQPQHF.

V is TRBV7-9 and J is TRBJ1-2; 11 bases map to TRBD1. The CDR3 contains 17 residues. The J segment lost 6 bases and the V segment lost 7 bases, leaving 16 bases of the junction unmatched. From germline, CDR1 is SEHNR and CDR2 FQNEAQ (reference sequence). CDR3 nucleotides: TGTGCCAGCAACCCCCCAGTAGGACAGGGGGCATTGGATGGCTACACCTTC. It codes for CASNPPVGQGALDGYTF. Variable domain in full (rest from reference TRBV7-9 and TRBJ1-2): DTGVSQNPRHKITKRGQNVTFRCDPISEHNRLYWYRQTLGQGPEFLTYFQNEAQLEKSRLLSDRFSAERPKGSFSTLEIQRTEQGDSAMYLCASNPPVGQGALDGYTFGSGTRLTVV.

This clone was detected only a few times. The chain uses TRBV6-5 and TRBJ1-3; no reliable D call. The CDR3 has 14 residues. V gave up 10 bases and J gave up 0 bases, with 13 bases separating them. CDR1 and CDR2 from the germline V gene are MNHEY and SVGAGI. The CDR3 DNA is TGTGCCATCAGGCAGGCTGACTCTGGAAACACCATATATTTT. It translates to CAIRQADSGNTIYF.

This clone has just a few counts. The chain carries TRBV7-9 and TRBJ2-5; TRBD2 might be the D (6 bases). There are 14 residues in the CDR3. Trimming cost V 6 bases and J 3 bases, with 14 bases left between them. Looked up from germline, CDR1 is SEHNR and CDR2 is FQNEAQ (reference sequence). CDR3 nucleotide sequence: TGTGCCAGCAGAAGCCTTAGCGGAAAAGAGACCCAGTACTTC. Its protein is CASRSLSGKETQYF.

The chain joins TRBV2 to TRBJ1-4; D perhaps matches TRBD1 (6 bases). Germline values: CDR1 SNHLY, CDR2 FYNNEI. V was pared by 3 bases and J by 3 bases, with 11 bases between. The CDR3 is made up of 15 amino acids. The CDR3 reads CASSERQGPNEKLFF. The CDR3 nucleotides are TGTGCCAGCAGTGAGAGGCAGGGGCCTAATGAAAAACTGTTTTTT.